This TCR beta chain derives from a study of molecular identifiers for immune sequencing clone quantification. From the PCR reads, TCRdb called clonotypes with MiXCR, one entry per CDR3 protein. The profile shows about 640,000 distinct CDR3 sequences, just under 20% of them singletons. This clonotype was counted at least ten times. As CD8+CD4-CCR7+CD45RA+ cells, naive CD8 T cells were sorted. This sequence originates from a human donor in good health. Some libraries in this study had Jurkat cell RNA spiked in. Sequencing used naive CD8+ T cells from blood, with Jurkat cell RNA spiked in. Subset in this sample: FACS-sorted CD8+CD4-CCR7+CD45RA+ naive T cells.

Here the CDR3 reads CSAWTGMYNEQFF. CDR3 coding DNA: TGCAGTGCTTGGACAGGAATGTACAATGAGCAGTTCTTC. The J gene is TRBJ2-1, the V gene TRBV20-1; TRBD1 matches at 7 bases. The CDR3 is 13 residues long. The germline V gene has CDR1 DFQATT and CDR2 SNEGSKA (reference sequence). After removal of 5 bases from V and 4 bases from J, the junction contained 5 bases not matched to a gene.